This paragraph reports one T cell receptor (beta chain). Its antigen is not identified. This sample is part of a study of cytomegalovirus exposure and HLA in healthy donors. General observations from the study: Certain sequence variants were highly shared and formed a cluster, and this cluster was likely a sequencing artifact.

The PCR employed 60 Vbeta primers together with 13 Jbeta primers. Here immunoSEQ multiplex PCR was the method, and the copy in TCRdb shows in-frame clones only, minus some. Of 90,000 to 140,000 clones in the sample, 83% are singletons; the top ten hold about 6.3%. This CDR3 is 17 amino acids long. Looked up from germline, CDR1 is LNHDA and CDR2 is SQIVND (reference sequence). V gave up 9 bases and J gave up 2 bases, with 23 bases separating them. This TCR was sampled from a man between 18 and 29 years old in good health and CMV-seronegative. Sample: PBMCs. The chain recombines TRBV19 with TRBJ1-5; D gene uncertain. CDR3 nucleotides: TGTGCCAGCTTCGGGAGTCGGGGTCCCGACGGCAATCAGCCCCAGCATTTT. It specifies CASFGSRGPDGNQPQHF. Based on the CDR3 plus reference TRBV19 and TRBJ1-5, the full variable domain is DGGITQSPKYLFRKEGQNVTLSCEQNLNHDAMYWYRQDPGQGLRLIYYSQIVNDFQKGDIAEGYSVSREKKESFPLTVTSAQKNPTAFYLCASFGSRGPDGNQPQHFGDGTRLSIL.